The 25 T cell receptor beta chains listed next were all sequenced from one sample in a study of post-analysis software for immune sequencing data. The study, taken as a whole, reports: Patients showed TRBV5-6, TRBV5-1 and TRBV20-1 among a few TRBV segments more frequent than in controls.

These receptors lack a known antigen. Unique-molecular-identifier-tagged TCR beta cDNA libraries were used. A single record per CDR3 protein comes from TCRdb applying MiXCR to the PCR reads. Among 400,000 to 500,000 distinct CDR3 sequences, roughly 38% were seen once, and the ten largest hold 6.5% to 8%. Sequencing input: blood. The receptors originated from a girl aged 2 to 10 with multiple sclerosis.

The chain employs TRBV9 and TRBJ1-4; 11 bases agree with TRBD1. The V gene end was trimmed by 3 bases and the J gene end by 0 bases; junction bases not matched to a gene: 4. Germline V gene sequence: CDR1 SGDLS, CDR2 YYNGEE. CDR3 length equals 17 residues. The CDR3 is CASSGGQGATTNEKLFF. The CDR3 DNA sequence: TGTGCCAGCAGCGGAGGACAGGGGGCTACAACTAATGAAAAACTGTTTTTT.

This chain links TRBV10-3 with TRBJ1-5; D possibly corresponds to TRBD1 (5 bases). CDR3 size: 15 residues. CDR1 is ENHRY and CDR2 is SYGVKD in the germline V gene. V lost 5 bases and J lost 1, with 12 bases in between. As DNA, the CDR3 is TGTGCCATCAGTCGTTCCGGGACGAGCAATCAGCCCCAGCATTTT. The encoded protein is CAISRSGTSNQPQHF.

This clonotype occurred a few times. This chain uses TRBV4-3 with TRBJ2-7; perhaps D is TRBD1 or TRBD2 (5 bases each). V was trimmed by 0 bases and J by 6 bases, leaving 15 bases between them. CDR1 and CDR2 (germline): LGHNA, YSLEER. CDR3 length equals 15 residues. CDR3 in amino acids: CASSQDRRGAGEQYF. The CDR3 DNA sequence: TGCGCCAGCAGCCAAGATAGACGGGGCGCGGGCGAGCAGTACTTC.

V usage is TRBV6-5 and J usage is TRBJ1-1; 7 bases are a match to TRBD1. Germline CDR1 and CDR2: MNHEY and SVGAGI. With 6 bases clipped from V and 7 bases from J, the junction kept 11 bases outside the gene matches. The CDR3 loop spans 14 amino acids. This chain's CDR3 is CASRRQGLGHEAFF. CDR3 DNA: TGTGCCAGCAGGAGACAGGGTTTAGGGCATGAAGCTTTCTTT.

This CDR3 is CASSLTFDGRAQFF. The CDR3 region has the DNA TGTGCCAGCAGCTTAACGTTCGATGGACGGGCGCAGTTCTTC. V is TRBV7-3 and J is TRBJ2-1; D unresolved. The V gene's germline CDR1 is SGHTA and CDR2 FQGTGA. This CDR3 spans 14 amino acids. The ends were cut back, 0 bases at V and 12 bases at J, with 15 bases in the middle.

The chain employs TRBV12-3 or TRBV12-4 and TRBJ1-1; D is ambiguous. The length of the CDR3 is 14 residues. Trimming removed 2 bases at V and 7 bases at J, with 14 bases between. The CDR3 nucleotides are TGTGCCAGCAGTTTAAGGGTAGGCGGCCTTGAAGCTTTCTTT. Translated: CASSLRVGGLEAFF.

This clonotype was seen a handful of times. The V and J genes are TRBV20-1 and TRBJ1-1; no firm D call. The germline V and J ends were trimmed by 0 bases and 0 bases, with 8 bases remaining between them. Germline loops: CDR1 DFQATT, CDR2 SNEGSKA (reference sequence). The CDR3 length is 14 residues. The CDR3: CSARDKGLNTEAFF. The CDR3 DNA sequence: TGCAGTGCTAGAGATAAGGGTTTGAACACTGAAGCTTTCTTT.

The chain employs TRBV5-1 and TRBJ1-1; no firm D call. This CDR3 has 14 amino acids. Between the trimmed V and J ends, which lost 6 bases and 1 base, there was a span of 13 bases. The germline CDR1 and CDR2 sequences are SGHRS and YFSETQ. CDR3: CASTYRGGNTEAFF. The CDR3 DNA reads as TGCGCCAGCACTTACCGCGGTGGGAACACTGAAGCTTTCTTT.

This clonotype was observed a few times. The rearrangement links TRBV10-3 to TRBJ2-7, with 8 nucleotides matching TRBD1. The CDR3 contains 15 residues. J was trimmed by 2 bases and V by 6 bases; bases with no gene match: 9. From germline, CDR1 is ENHRY and CDR2 SYGVKD. The CDR3 DNA reads TGTGCCATCAGCGAGCCGACAGGGGTTGCCTACGAGCAGTACTTC. As protein: CAISEPTGVAYEQYF.

This chain links TRBV6-6 with TRBJ2-7; TRBD1 matches at 8 bases. CDR1 is MNHNY, CDR2 SVGAGI, per germline (reference sequence). The CDR3 consists of 17 residues. The ends lost 0 bases at V and 5 bases at J; junction bases unmatched: 12. CDR3 sequence: CASSYSIPGGVGDEQYF. Here the CDR3 DNA reads TGTGCCAGCAGTTACTCGATTCCAGGGGGCGTGGGGGACGAGCAGTACTTC.

This clonotype was counted only a few times. The chain recombines TRBV29-1 with TRBJ1-4; D perhaps matches TRBD1 (6 bases). CDR3 length equals 13 residues. V lost 3 bases and J 7 bases, leaving 12 bases between the germline ends. Germline V gives CDR1 SQVTM, CDR2 ANQGSEA. In DNA form, the CDR3 reads TGCAGCGTTGAGGGGGGGCCCGGTGAAAAACTGTTTTTT. Translation gives CSVEGGPGEKLFF.

V usage is TRBV7-8 and J usage is TRBJ1-5; maybe TRBD1 (6 bases). This CDR3 has 15 residues. The V end lost 4 bases, the J end lost 5 bases, and 15 bases lay between the germline ends. Per the germline V gene, CDR1 is SGHVS and CDR2 is FQNEAQ. CDR3 region: CASSWGLGQHQPQHF. CDR3 DNA: TGTGCCAGCAGCTGGGGACTGGGACAACATCAGCCCCAGCATTTT.

In nucleotides, the CDR3 is TGTGCCAGCAGCTTCCGACTAGCGGGGGGTGAAGAGACCCAGTACTTC. This sequence encodes CASSFRLAGGEETQYF. This sequence joins TRBV13 and TRBJ2-5, with 13 bases lining up with TRBD2. V was pared by 3 bases and J by 3 bases, with 4 bases of the junction left unmatched. This CDR3 contains 16 residues. Germline loops: CDR1 PRHDT, CDR2 FYEKMQ (reference sequence). The variable domain in full, completed from reference TRBV13 and TRBJ2-5, reads AAGVIQSPRHLIKEKRETATLKCYPIPRHDTVYWYQQGPGQDPQFLISFYEKMQSDKGSIPDRFSAQQFSDYHSELNMSSLELGDSALYFCASSFRLAGGEETQYFGPGTRLLVL.

The V gene is TRBV29-1, the J gene TRBJ2-7; tentative D call: TRBD1 (6 bases). The V and J ends lost 6 bases and 2 bases respectively, with 14 bases between them. Per the germline V gene, CDR1 is SQVTM and CDR2 is ANQGSEA. The CDR3 is 13 amino acids. CDR3 DNA sequence: TGCAGCGTGCGCCGGGACATAACCTACGAGCAGTACTTC. Amino acid sequence: CSVRRDITYEQYF.

CDR3 nucleotide sequence: TGTGCCACCGGAGACAGTGGAGATTCACCCCTCCACTTT. The encoded protein is CATGDSGDSPLHF. This chain joins TRBV19 and TRBJ1-6, with a weak D call TRBD1 (5 bases). The CDR3 totals 13 residues. Per germline, CDR1 LNHDA and CDR2 SQIVND (reference sequence). V gave up 10 bases and J gave up 8 bases, with 15 bases separating them.

The genes are TRBV2 and TRBJ2-1; TRBD2 agrees at 10 bases. The tail of the sequence fits TRBJ2-7 better, so the J call may be wrong. The germline CDR1 and CDR2 sequences are SNHLY and FYNNEI. The CDR3 loop spans 17 amino acids. In DNA, the CDR3 is TGTGCCAGCAGTGACTCTCCTAGCGGGAGCTTTTACAATGAGCAGTACTTC. The encoded protein is CASSDSPSGSFYNEQYF.

Only one count was recorded for this clonotype. The chain links TRBV12-3 or TRBV12-4 to TRBJ1-5; the D gene is possibly TRBD1 (6 bases). The CDR3 runs 14 residues. Deletions cut 4 bases from V and 2 bases from J, with 9 bases between. The CDR3 coding sequence is TGTGCCAGCAGTTCCCGGACAGGCAATCAGCCCCAGCATTTT. It encodes CASSSRTGNQPQHF.

This clonotype turned up a few times. The chain uses TRBV5-5 and TRBJ1-2, with D unclear. V was pared by 2 bases and J by 8 bases, with 13 bases between. Germline V gives CDR1 SGHKS, CDR2 YYEKEE (reference sequence). The CDR3 spans 13 residues. The CDR3 DNA follows: TGTGCCAGCAGCTTTCAGGACGTCAGGGGCTACACCTTC. Its translation: CASSFQDVRGYTF.

The chain uses TRBV6-6 and TRBJ2-1; a possible D gene is TRBD2 (6 bases). CDR1 and CDR2 (germline): MNHNY, SVGAGI (reference sequence). The CDR3 is 15 amino acids. V shed 0 bases and J shed 4 bases, with 10 bases lying between them. The CDR3, as DNA: TGTGCCAGCAGTTACTCTGCTAGCGCTTACAATGAGCAGTTCTTC. Protein product: CASSYSASAYNEQFF.

This clonotype was counted only a few times. The chain employs TRBV4-3 and TRBJ2-1; 7 nucleotides agree with TRBD1. V was clipped by 0 bases and J by 6 bases; unmatched bases: 11. The CDR3 is 17 amino acids. Per germline, CDR1 LGHNA and CDR2 YSLEER. The CDR3 sequence: CASSQEFRTGFGNEQFF. The CDR3 coding sequence is TGCGCCAGCAGCCAAGAGTTCCGGACAGGCTTTGGCAATGAGCAGTTCTTC.

The chain carries TRBV7-8 and TRBJ1-2; 7 bases are shared with TRBD1. The V and J ends lost 1 base and 2 bases, in that order; junction bases with no gene match: 4. This CDR3 has 15 residues. Germline CDR1 reads SGHVS; CDR2 reads FQNEAQ. DNA for the CDR3: TGTGCCAGCAGCTTAGTTTCGGGACAGAACTATGGCTACACCTTC. Translated: CASSLVSGQNYGYTF.

The V gene is TRBV28, the J gene TRBJ2-7; 9 bases agree with TRBD1. Germline V gene data show CDR1 as MDHEN and CDR2 as SYDVKM. Trimming removed 5 bases from V and 0 bases from J; junction bases left unmatched: 2. This CDR3 is 14 amino acids long. The CDR3 is CASSGTGFSYEQYF. The CDR3 nucleotides are TGTGCCAGCAGTGGGACAGGGTTCTCCTACGAGCAGTACTTC.

This chain uses TRBV12-3 or TRBV12-4 with TRBJ2-3; 8 bases map to TRBD1. The V and J ends lost 7 bases and 3 bases, in that order; junction bases with no gene match: 12. CDR3 length equals 16 residues. CDR3 residues: CASIDRQGRYTDTQYF. The DNA for the CDR3 is TGTGCCAGCATTGATCGACAGGGGAGGTATACAGATACGCAGTATTTT.

The chain couples TRBV28 to TRBJ2-5, with 10 bases fitting TRBD1. In germline, CDR1 is MDHEN, CDR2 SYDVKM. This CDR3 spans 20 amino acids. Trimming at V came to 4 bases and at J to 11 bases, leaving 28 bases not matched to a gene. The DNA for the CDR3 is TGTGCCAGCAGTTGGGACAGGGGTATTGGGAAGACATTGGACATTGCTTGGCAGTACTTC. Its translation is CASSWDRGIGKTLDIAWQYF.

About this clonotype itself: The junction and the germline gene differ at one end; a read error may be behind it. The chain couples TRBV6-6 to TRBJ1-2; D is ambiguous. Germline V gene data show CDR1 as MNHNY and CDR2 as SVGAGI (reference sequence). This CDR3 is 13 amino acids long. CDR3 DNA sequence: TGTGCCGGCAGCCCGACGTTATTCTATGGCTACACCTTC. The encoded protein is CAGSPTLFYGYTF.